This T cell receptor (beta chain) comes out of a study of T cells after yellow fever vaccination. TCRdb analysed the 5' RACE reads with MiXCR anew, one entry per CDR3 protein. The data hold about 400,000 distinct CDR3 sequences, with approximately 6% observed a single time. The CDR3 extends over 14 amino acids. The germline CDR1 and CDR2 sequences are SEHNR and FQNEAQ (reference sequence). V lost 1 base to trimming and J lost 5 bases, with 11 bases between them. V is TRBV7-9 and J is TRBJ1-1; no definite D call. This receptor was taken from a man between 25 and 39 years old who received the YFV17D yellow fever vaccine. Sequenced here: PBMCs, sampled 5 days after the yellow fever booster vaccination. CDR3 loop: CASSLGFGPTEAFF. CDR3 nucleotide sequence: TGTGCCAGCAGCTTAGGCTTCGGCCCTACTGAAGCTTTCTTT.